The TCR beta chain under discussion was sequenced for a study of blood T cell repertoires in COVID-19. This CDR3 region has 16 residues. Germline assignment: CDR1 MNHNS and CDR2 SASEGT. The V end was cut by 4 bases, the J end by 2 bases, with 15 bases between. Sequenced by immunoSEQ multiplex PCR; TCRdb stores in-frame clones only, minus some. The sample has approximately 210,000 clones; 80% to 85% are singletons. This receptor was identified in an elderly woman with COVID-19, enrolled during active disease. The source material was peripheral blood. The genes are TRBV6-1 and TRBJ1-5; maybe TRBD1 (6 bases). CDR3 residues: CASSVGRGTGNQPQHF. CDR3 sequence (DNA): TGTGCCAGCAGTGTCGGGAGGGGGACTGGCAATCAGCCCCAGCATTTT.